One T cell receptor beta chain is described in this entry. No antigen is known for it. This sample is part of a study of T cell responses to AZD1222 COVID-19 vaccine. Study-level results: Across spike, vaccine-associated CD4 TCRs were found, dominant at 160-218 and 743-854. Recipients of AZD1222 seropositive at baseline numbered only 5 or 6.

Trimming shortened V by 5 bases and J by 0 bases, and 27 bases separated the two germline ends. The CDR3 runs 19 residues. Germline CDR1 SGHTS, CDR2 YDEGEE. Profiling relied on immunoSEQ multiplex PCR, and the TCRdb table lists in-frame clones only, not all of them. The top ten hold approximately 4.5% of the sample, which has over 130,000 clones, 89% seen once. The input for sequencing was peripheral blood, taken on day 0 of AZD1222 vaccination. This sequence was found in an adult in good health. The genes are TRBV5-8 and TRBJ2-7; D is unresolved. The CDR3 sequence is CASRPPWAKYMESSYEQYF. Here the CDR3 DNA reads TGTGCCAGCAGACCGCCCTGGGCTAAATACATGGAGAGCTCCTACGAGCAGTACTTC. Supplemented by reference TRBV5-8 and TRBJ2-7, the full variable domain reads EAGVTQSPTHLIKTRGQQATLRCSPISGHTSVYWYQQALGLGLQFLLWYDEGEERNRGNFPPRFSGRQFPNYSSELNVNALELEDSALYLCASRPPWAKYMESSYEQYFGPGTRLTVT.